The rows below give T cell receptor beta chains drawn from one sample of a study of a mutant IDH1 vaccine in newly diagnosed glioma. Assay used: immunoSEQ multiplex PCR; TCRdb lists only in-frame clones, some missing. The sample lists about 24,000 clones; more than 85% were seen once. The sample here was PBMCs, taken from a glioma patient treated with radiotherapy, temozolomide or both. The source of these receptors is a man aged 25-45 years with glioma. CDR3s include the opening cysteine and the closing phenylalanine or tryptophan. A D gene is named only where the DNA matches it firmly. A row's size may be missing; if present it is once, few, many or a size class.

v_gene	len	abundance	d_gene	j_gene	CDR3nt	CDR3aa
TRBV19	16	-	-	TRBJ1-2	TGTGCCAGTAGTATTCCCTCCGACAGAAACCCCTATGGCTACACCTTC	CASSIPSDRNPYGYTF
TRBV4-2	16	-	-	TRBJ1-2	TGTGCCAGCAGCCAAGCGCGGATAGGGGACAAGTATGGCTACACCTTC	CASSQARIGDKYGYTF
TRBV19	14	-	TRBD1	TRBJ1-4	TGTGCCAGTAGTACCGCAGGGGGCTATGAAAAACTGTTTTTT	CASSTAGGYEKLFF
TRBV7-2	16	-	-	TRBJ2-7	TGTGCCAGCAGCTTAGCACAGAGGGGCGGGGTCTACGAGCAGTACTTC	CASSLAQRGGVYEQYF
TRBV19	12	-	-	TRBJ1-3	TGTGCCAGTATCGGGGCTGGAAACACCATATATTTT	CASIGAGNTIYF
TRBV19	15	-	-	TRBJ1-4	TGTGCCAGTAGTATGGAGAGGGGGACTAATGAAAAACTGTTTTTT	CASSMERGTNEKLFF
TRBV7-2	14	once	-	TRBJ1-2	TGTGCCAGCAGCTTAGACGCGGGCGGCTATGGCTACACCTTC	CASSLDAGGYGYTF
TRBV5-4	16	-	-	TRBJ2-7	TGTGCCAGCAGCGGGGCCGGGACCCCAGCCTCCTACGAGCAGTACTTC	CASSGAGTPASYEQYF
TRBV5-4	16	-	TRBD2	TRBJ2-5	TGTGCCAGCAGCTCCGGTTTAGCGGGAGTACGAGAGACCCAGTACTTC	CASSSGLAGVRETQYF
TRBV11-1	11	-	-	TRBJ2-5	TGTGCCAGCAGCTTAGGAGAGACCCAGTACTTC	CASSLGETQYF
TRBV12-5	17	once	TRBD1	TRBJ2-7	TGTGCTAGTGGTTTGGTCCTTTCCGGGACAGCCCCCCACGAGCAGTACTTC	CASGLVLSGTAPHEQYF
TRBV5-1	14	-	-	TRBJ2-1	TGCGCCAGCAGCGTCTACCAGGGTAGGGATGAGCAGTTCTTC	CASSVYQGRDEQFF
TRBV21-1	18	-	-	TRBJ1-2	TGTGCCAGCAGCAAAGATGGGGACGGGGGAGAGGAAGGGTATGGCTACACCTTC	CASSKDGDGGEEGYGYTF
TRBV19	19	-	TRBD1	TRBJ1-2	TGTGCCAGTAGTATAGATGCACTCGGCCGGACAGGGTCTAACTATGGCTACACCTTC	CASSIDALGRTGSNYGYTF
TRBV5-1	15	-	-	TRBJ1-2	TGCGCCAGCAGCTTGGACCAGGCCCGGGGCAATGGCTACACCTTC	CASSLDQARGNGYTF
TRBV7-2	12	-	-	TRBJ1-1	TGTGCCAGCAGCTCGACCCGGGAAAGGGCTTTCTTT	CASSSTRERAFF
TRBV5-1	15	-	TRBD2	TRBJ2-1	TGCGCCAGCAGCTTGGAAGGCGGGGGGTACAATGAGCAGTTCTTC	CASSLEGGGYNEQFF
TRBV19	17	-	-	TRBJ2-2	TGTGCCAGTAGTATAGATAACGGGGGTCCGAACACCGGGGAGCTGTTTTTT	CASSIDNGGPNTGELFF
TRBV15	14	-	-	TRBJ2-7	TGTGCCACCAGCCCGCGGGACAAGAGCTACGAGCAGTACTTC	CATSPRDKSYEQYF
TRBV5-6	14	-	-	TRBJ2-7	TGTGCCAGCAGCTCGGACGTGGACCCTTACGAGCAGTACTTC	CASSSDVDPYEQYF
TRBV7-6	14	-	-	TRBJ2-7	TGTGCCGTCCTTGGGGTTTCACCCCCCTACGAGCAGTACTTC	CAVLGVSPPYEQYF
TRBV5-1	14	-	-	TRBJ2-3	TGCGCCAGCAGCTTGGAAGGGGGGGAAGATACGCAGTATTTT	CASSLEGGEDTQYF
TRBV27	13	-	-	TRBJ2-3	TGTGCCAGCAGTTGGTTATCGGCAGATACGCAGTATTTT	CASSWLSADTQYF
TRBV29-1	12	-	-	TRBJ1-2	TGCAGCGTTGTTGGCGGTAACTATGGCTACACCTTC	CSVVGGNYGYTF
TRBV10-2	14	-	-	TRBJ2-2	TGCGCCAGCAGGTCCGGGGGGAACACCGGGGAGCTGTTTTTT	CASRSGGNTGELFF
TRBV5-4	16	-	-	TRBJ2-3	TGTGCCAGCAGCTTGGTTTCCGGGGTAAGCACAGATACGCAGTATTTT	CASSLVSGVSTDTQYF